The 8 T cell receptor beta chains in this list originate from one sample, sequenced in a study of CXCR3-negative and CXCR3-positive naive CD8 T cells (dated by TCRdb to the late 2010s). Reads for this sample came from a NextSeq 550. The Human TCR Profiling Kit (MiLaboratory) was used to prepare UMI-labeled 5' RACE TRB cDNA libraries. TCRdb reprocessed the reads and assigns one entry to each CDR3 protein sequence, leaving out DNA. The table for this sample lists about 90,000 distinct CDR3 sequences. The ten largest clones take up roughly 1.1% of the sample. The sequencing sample was made of naive CXCR3- CD8+ T cells from blood. This specimen's cell subset or site label, per the study, means: CD45RO-CCR7+CD27+CD95- naive CD8+ T cells lacking CXCR3 (TNR3-). These receptors originate from a human donor in good health. Some clones in this sample may be carry-over from other donors' samples.

The V and J genes are TRBV7-9 and TRBJ2-1; as DNA is missing, the TRBD2 call by TCRdb cannot be tested. Looked up from germline, CDR1 is SEHNR and CDR2 is FQNEAQ (reference sequence). The CDR3 is 16 residues long. This chain's CDR3 is CASSPRTSGDYNEQFF.

J is TRBJ2-7 and V is TRBV7-9. Per germline, CDR1 SEHNR and CDR2 FQNEAQ (reference sequence). This CDR3 is built from 13 residues. CDR3 sequence reads: CASSHRGSYEQYF. Drawing the rest from reference TRBV7-9 and TRBJ2-7, the complete variable domain is DTGVSQNPRHKITKRGQNVTFRCDPISEHNRLYWYRQTLGQGPEFLTYFQNEAQLEKSRLLSDRFSAERPKGSFSTLEIQRTEQGDSAMYLCASSHRGSYEQYFGPGTRLTVT.

This chain joins TRBV10-3 and TRBJ2-1. From germline, CDR1 is ENHRY and CDR2 SYGVKD. This CDR3 is built from 14 residues. The CDR3 sequence is CAIESDPTYNEQFF.

The chain has TRBV12-3 or TRBV12-4 and TRBJ1-5; TCRdb's D gene call, TRBD1, goes unchecked for lack of DNA. The CDR3 runs 12 residues. The CDR3 reads CASSLYREPQHF.

The chain links TRBV29-1 to TRBJ2-7. The CDR3 covers 12 residues. CDR1 is SQVTM and CDR2 is ANQGSEA in the germline V gene. CDR3 sequence reads: CSVSSFSYEQYF.

The V and J genes are TRBV19 and TRBJ1-4. Germline V gives CDR1 LNHDA, CDR2 SQIVND (reference sequence). This CDR3 region has 16 residues. The CDR3 spells CASSIDPDATNEKLFF.

This chain joins TRBV4-3 and TRBJ2-1; TCRdb outputs TRBD1, but without DNA this stays unchecked. Germline V lookup: CDR1 LGHNA, CDR2 YSLEER. The CDR3 is 13 amino acids. CDR3 amino acids: CASSHFPGQEQFF.

CDR3 sequence reads: CASSPSRAYEQYF. J is TRBJ2-7 and V is TRBV7-9; the D call of TRBD1 rests on TCRdb alone, since no DNA is present to check it. The CDR3 extends over 13 amino acids. The germline gives CDR1 SEHNR, CDR2 FQNEAQ (reference sequence).